A selection of T cell receptor beta chains follows, all from one sample in a study of beta chain features in type 1 diabetes. Some clones are missing from TCRdb's copy, which holds only in-frame ones; the method was immunoSEQ multiplex PCR. The data hold some 360,000 clones, with 8.5% to 10% observed a single time. The material sequenced was central memory CD4+ T cells from blood. These receptors were collected from a young man with type 1 diabetes. Each CDR3 is given with its conserved first and last residue. The order of the fields is clone size, V gene, J gene, D gene, CDR3 DNA, CDR3 protein. The D gene is left open where the match is weak. The size field is filled for only some rows; it gives once, few, many or a size class.

clone size: many; V gene: TRBV30; J gene: TRBJ1-1; D gene: TRBD1; CDR3 DNA: TGTGCCTGGAGTACTACAGGGGTGAACACTGAAGCTTTCTTT; CDR3 protein: CAWSTTGVNTEAFF
clone size: -; V gene: TRBV6-6; J gene: TRBJ2-5; D gene: -; CDR3 DNA: TGTGCCAGCAGTCCCAGAAGGGAGACCCAGTACTTC; CDR3 protein: CASSPRRETQYF
clone size: few; V gene: TRBV10-2; J gene: TRBJ2-5; D gene: TRBD1; CDR3 DNA: TGCGCCAGCGGACAGGGGGCGGAGACCCAGTACTTC; CDR3 protein: CASGQGAETQYF
clone size: few; V gene: TRBV5-6; J gene: TRBJ2-1; D gene: TRBD2; CDR3 DNA: TGTGCCAGCAGCGGATGGACTAGCGGGAGGGCCCATGAGCAGTTCTTC; CDR3 protein: CASSGWTSGRAHEQFF
clone size: few; V gene: TRBV6-5; J gene: TRBJ1-1; D gene: TRBD1; CDR3 DNA: TGTGCCAGCAGTGTTCAGGGGGGGGACACTGAAGCTTTCTTT; CDR3 protein: CASSVQGGDTEAFF
clone size: few; V gene: TRBV20-1; J gene: TRBJ1-1; D gene: -; CDR3 DNA: TGCAGTGCTAGGCCGGTTACTGAAGCTTTCTTT; CDR3 protein: CSARPVTEAFF
clone size: -; V gene: TRBV6-6; J gene: TRBJ2-1; D gene: TRBD2; CDR3 DNA: TGTGCCAGCAGACACCAGCGGGAGGGTAACAATGAGCAGTTCTTC; CDR3 protein: CASRHQREGNNEQFF
clone size: -; V gene: TRBV28; J gene: TRBJ2-1; D gene: TRBD2; CDR3 DNA: TGTGCCAGTCTAGCGGGAGTCAAGTACAATGAGCAGTTCTTC; CDR3 protein: CASLAGVKYNEQFF
clone size: few; V gene: TRBV19; J gene: TRBJ2-7; D gene: TRBD1; CDR3 DNA: TGTGCCAGTAGTAGAAATACTTGGGACAGGGGGCTGGACGAGCAGTACTTC; CDR3 protein: CASSRNTWDRGLDEQYF
clone size: -; V gene: TRBV28; J gene: TRBJ1-2; D gene: TRBD1; CDR3 DNA: TGTGCCAGCAGTTTTCAGGGGGTCGGCTACACCTTC; CDR3 protein: CASSFQGVGYTF
clone size: few; V gene: TRBV5-4; J gene: TRBJ2-2; D gene: TRBD1; CDR3 DNA: TGTGCCAGCAGCTATCAGGGGGACACCGGGGAGCTGTTTTTT; CDR3 protein: CASSYQGDTGELFF
clone size: few; V gene: TRBV4-1; J gene: TRBJ1-5; D gene: -; CDR3 DNA: TGCGCCAGCAGTTCCGGTACAGGGTCGGGTCAGCCCCAGCATTTT; CDR3 protein: CASSSGTGSGQPQHF
clone size: few; V gene: TRBV5-4; J gene: TRBJ1-4; D gene: -; CDR3 DNA: TGTGCCAGCAGCTTAGCGGGGTTAGGGGAAAAACTGTTTTTT; CDR3 protein: CASSLAGLGEKLFF
clone size: -; V gene: TRBV4-2; J gene: TRBJ2-5; D gene: -; CDR3 DNA: TGTGCCAGCAGCCCTACGGGACTCCAAGAGACCCAGTACTTC; CDR3 protein: CASSPTGLQETQYF
clone size: few; V gene: TRBV27; J gene: TRBJ1-1; D gene: -; CDR3 DNA: TGTGCCAGCAGTTTAAGGGGGGACACTGAAGCTTTCTTT; CDR3 protein: CASSLRGDTEAFF
clone size: few; V gene: TRBV5-1; J gene: TRBJ2-1; D gene: TRBD2; CDR3 DNA: TGCGCCAGCAGCGTGGGACTAGGATCAAATGAGCAGTTCTTC; CDR3 protein: CASSVGLGSNEQFF
clone size: few; V gene: TRBV11-2; J gene: TRBJ2-5; D gene: -; CDR3 DNA: TGTGCCAGCAGCTTATTAGTACTCTCCGAGGCCCAAGAGACCCAGTACTTC; CDR3 protein: CASSLLVLSEAQETQYF
clone size: many; V gene: TRBV7-9; J gene: TRBJ2-2; D gene: TRBD1; CDR3 DNA: TGTGCCAGCAGCAGACAGGGGCGAGACACCGGGGAGCTGTTTTTT; CDR3 protein: CASSRQGRDTGELFF
clone size: few; V gene: TRBV6-5; J gene: TRBJ1-4; D gene: -; CDR3 DNA: TGTGCCAGCAGTTACCACCAGGGCGGAGATGAAAAACTGTTTTTT; CDR3 protein: CASSYHQGGDEKLFF
clone size: few; V gene: TRBV6-5; J gene: TRBJ2-2; D gene: TRBD1; CDR3 DNA: TGTGCCAGCAGTTACACGGGACAGGGAATCGGGGAGCTGTTTTTT; CDR3 protein: CASSYTGQGIGELFF
clone size: -; V gene: TRBV6-7; J gene: TRBJ2-7; D gene: -; CDR3 DNA: TGTGCCAGCAGTAGAGACAGCGAGCAGTACTTC; CDR3 protein: CASSRDSEQYF
clone size: many; V gene: TRBV7-2; J gene: TRBJ2-1; D gene: -; CDR3 DNA: TGTGCCAGCAGCTTTACCCTTCTGGGGCTCGCATCCTACAATGAGCAGTTCTTC; CDR3 protein: CASSFTLLGLASYNEQFF
clone size: -; V gene: TRBV4-1; J gene: TRBJ1-3; D gene: TRBD1; CDR3 DNA: TGCGCCAGCAGCCGGGACAGCACAGCGGGAAACACCATATATTTT; CDR3 protein: CASSRDSTAGNTIYF
clone size: few; V gene: TRBV11-2; J gene: TRBJ2-5; D gene: -; CDR3 DNA: TGTGCCAGCAGCTTACTGGGCAGGGGCCCGGGAAGGGAGACCCAGTACTTC; CDR3 protein: CASSLLGRGPGRETQYF
clone size: -; V gene: TRBV5-6; J gene: TRBJ2-1; D gene: TRBD1; CDR3 DNA: TGTGCCAGCAGCCTGACAGGGTTCAATGAGCAGTTCTTC; CDR3 protein: CASSLTGFNEQFF
clone size: few; V gene: TRBV7-8; J gene: TRBJ2-1; D gene: -; CDR3 DNA: TGTGCCAGCAGCCCAAAATGGGAGACCCCCCAACGGGGTGAGCAGTTCTTC; CDR3 protein: CASSPKWETPQRGEQFF
clone size: -; V gene: TRBV11-2; J gene: TRBJ2-3; D gene: TRBD1; CDR3 DNA: TGTGCCAGCAGCTTAGCTCAGGGGGCGGAGGCGCAGTATTTT; CDR3 protein: CASSLAQGAEAQYF
clone size: few; V gene: TRBV18; J gene: TRBJ1-2; D gene: -; CDR3 DNA: TGTGCCAGCTCCCCCACAGAGGGGCGTAATGGCTACACCTTC; CDR3 protein: CASSPTEGRNGYTF
clone size: -; V gene: TRBV14; J gene: TRBJ2-2; D gene: -; CDR3 DNA: TGTGCCAGCAGCCAAGGCCCCACCGGGGAGCTGTTTTTT; CDR3 protein: CASSQGPTGELFF
clone size: -; V gene: TRBV18; J gene: TRBJ2-7; D gene: TRBD1; CDR3 DNA: TGTGCCAGCTCACCGGGGACAGGGGGCACCTACGAGCAGTACTTC; CDR3 protein: CASSPGTGGTYEQYF
clone size: -; V gene: TRBV28; J gene: TRBJ2-3; D gene: -; CDR3 DNA: TGTGCCAGCAGTAATAATCCAGATACGCAGTATTTT; CDR3 protein: CASSNNPDTQYF
clone size: -; V gene: TRBV9; J gene: TRBJ2-3; D gene: TRBD1; CDR3 DNA: TGTGCCAGCAGCCCCCGACAGGGGGACACAGATACGCAGTATTTT; CDR3 protein: CASSPRQGDTDTQYF
clone size: -; V gene: TRBV15; J gene: TRBJ2-7; D gene: TRBD1; CDR3 DNA: TGTGCCACCAGCAGCCTCTCCGGGACAGGTAGGGACGAGCAGTACTTC; CDR3 protein: CATSSLSGTGRDEQYF
clone size: few; V gene: TRBV5-4; J gene: TRBJ2-1; D gene: -; CDR3 DNA: TGTGCCAGCAGCTTGAGGGTGGCCTACAATGAGCAGTTCTTC; CDR3 protein: CASSLRVAYNEQFF
clone size: -; V gene: TRBV7-9; J gene: TRBJ1-4; D gene: -; CDR3 DNA: TGTGCCAGCAGCCCGGACCGGAATGAAAAACTGTTTTTT; CDR3 protein: CASSPDRNEKLFF
clone size: -; V gene: TRBV19; J gene: TRBJ1-5; D gene: -; CDR3 DNA: TGTGCCAGTAAAGGGGTGGACAGTTTCAATCAGCCCCAGCATTTT; CDR3 protein: CASKGVDSFNQPQHF
clone size: few; V gene: TRBV5-1; J gene: TRBJ2-3; D gene: -; CDR3 DNA: TGCGCCAGCAGCTTGAGTATACAGGGAGGGGATACGCAGTATTTT; CDR3 protein: CASSLSIQGGDTQYF
clone size: few; V gene: TRBV5-1; J gene: TRBJ2-3; D gene: -; CDR3 DNA: TGCGCCAGCAGCTTCGGCTCTCTCCCAGATACGCAGTATTTT; CDR3 protein: CASSFGSLPDTQYF
clone size: few; V gene: TRBV19; J gene: TRBJ1-1; D gene: -; CDR3 DNA: TGTGCCACCAGCCCCGGAATGGGCCTCACTGAAGCTTTCTTT; CDR3 protein: CATSPGMGLTEAFF
clone size: -; V gene: TRBV10-3; J gene: TRBJ2-3; D gene: TRBD1; CDR3 DNA: TGTGCCAGCAGTCCCGGGACAGGGACCGGAGATACGCAGTATTTT; CDR3 protein: CASSPGTGTGDTQYF
clone size: -; V gene: TRBV19; J gene: TRBJ2-5; D gene: TRBD2; CDR3 DNA: TGTGCCAGTAGTATCTTAGGGACTAACGGGGCAGAGACCCAGTACTTC; CDR3 protein: CASSILGTNGAETQYF
clone size: many; V gene: TRBV29-1; J gene: TRBJ1-1; D gene: -; CDR3 DNA: TGCAGCGTTGTAACGGTGAACACTGAAGCTTTCTTT; CDR3 protein: CSVVTVNTEAFF
clone size: -; V gene: TRBV5-5; J gene: TRBJ1-3; D gene: -; CDR3 DNA: TGTGCCAGCAGTTGGGGATGGGCGGACACCATATATTTT; CDR3 protein: CASSWGWADTIYF
clone size: -; V gene: TRBV2; J gene: TRBJ2-3; D gene: -; CDR3 DNA: TGTGCCAGCAGTGAAGGAGGCGGAGATACGCAGTATTTT; CDR3 protein: CASSEGGGDTQYF
clone size: few; V gene: TRBV30; J gene: TRBJ2-5; D gene: TRBD2; CDR3 DNA: TGTGCCTGGAGTCGCATAGCGGGAGGAGGGGAGACCCAGTACTTC; CDR3 protein: CAWSRIAGGGETQYF
clone size: many; V gene: TRBV7-2; J gene: TRBJ1-1; D gene: -; CDR3 DNA: TGTGCCAGCAGCTTGCTGGTTTGGGGGGAACACACTGAAGCTTTCTTT; CDR3 protein: CASSLLVWGEHTEAFF
clone size: -; V gene: TRBV11-1; J gene: TRBJ2-6; D gene: -; CDR3 DNA: TGTGCCAGCAGCTTCCGGAGTACTGGGGCCAACGTCCTGACTTTC; CDR3 protein: CASSFRSTGANVLTF
clone size: many; V gene: TRBV28; J gene: TRBJ1-5; D gene: -; CDR3 DNA: TGTGCCAGCAGTTCAACCGGCACAGGGTATCAGCCCCAGCATTTT; CDR3 protein: CASSSTGTGYQPQHF
clone size: few; V gene: TRBV28; J gene: TRBJ2-7; D gene: TRBD2; CDR3 DNA: TGTGCCAGCAGTGGGAGCAGGACTAGCGGGAGGACGCCCTACGAGCAGTACTTC; CDR3 protein: CASSGSRTSGRTPYEQYF
clone size: -; V gene: TRBV6-5; J gene: TRBJ1-2; D gene: -; CDR3 DNA: TGTGCCAGCAGTTTACGGGAGAACTATGGCTACACCTTC; CDR3 protein: CASSLRENYGYTF
clone size: -; V gene: TRBV9; J gene: TRBJ2-2; D gene: -; CDR3 DNA: TGTGCCAGCAGCGCGTCCGGGACTTCCAACAGGGGGGAGCTGTTTTTT; CDR3 protein: CASSASGTSNRGELFF
clone size: few; V gene: TRBV29-1; J gene: TRBJ2-2; D gene: -; CDR3 DNA: TGCAGCGTTTCTCTAACCCGGAAATCCACCGGGGAGCTGTTTTTT; CDR3 protein: CSVSLTRKSTGELFF
clone size: many; V gene: TRBV7-2; J gene: TRBJ2-1; D gene: -; CDR3 DNA: TGTGCCAGCAGCCAAGTGGGGCCTAGTGGGTTCTTC; CDR3 protein: CASSQVGPSGFF
clone size: many; V gene: TRBV6-6; J gene: TRBJ2-1; D gene: -; CDR3 DNA: TGTGCCAGCTCTGGGGGCTATTCTTGGTTCTTC; CDR3 protein: CASSGGYSWFF